A selection of T cell receptor beta chains follows, all from one sample in a study of T cells in Graves' hyperthyroidism and ophthalmopathy. TCRdb re-called the multiplex PCR reads through MiXCR, storing one row per CDR3 protein. The profile shows roughly 180,000 distinct CDR3 sequences, about 9% of them singletons. The sample was blood. The receptors shown here come from a woman aged 18-30 years with Graves' hyperthyroidism that later progressed to Graves' ophthalmopathy. Both conserved end residues are part of each CDR3. A D gene is named only where the DNA matches it firmly. The size entry is marked missing in some rows and otherwise reads once, few, many or a size class.

TGTGCCAGCAGCTTGTACCCGATCGCTGAAGCTTTCTTT,CASSLYPIAEAFF,-,TRBV5-6,13,TRBJ1-1,many
TGCGCCAGCAGCACCGGGACAGGGGCGGGGGCCAACGTCCTGACTTTC,CASSTGTGAGANVLTF,TRBD1,TRBV5-1,16,TRBJ2-6,-
TGTGCCAGCAGCCCGAGACAGGGATCAGATACGCAGTATTTT,CASSPRQGSDTQYF,TRBD1,TRBV12-3/TRBV12-4,14,TRBJ2-3,many
TGCAGTGCTAGAGATAGACAGGGCCATTTAACAGATACGCAGTATTTT,CSARDRQGHLTDTQYF,TRBD1,TRBV20-1,16,TRBJ2-3,many
TGTGCCAGCAGCTTGGCCGGTTTGTATACGCAGTATTTT,CASSLAGLYTQYF,-,TRBV5-8,13,TRBJ2-3,-
TGCGCCAGCAGCCGGGGACCTACATACTATGGCTACACCTTC,CASSRGPTYYGYTF,-,TRBV5-1,14,TRBJ1-2,many
TGTGCCAGCAGCGGTCTAGCGTTTGGGGAGACCCAGTACTTC,CASSGLAFGETQYF,-,TRBV7-2,14,TRBJ2-5,many
TGCAGCGTTGGGGGGCGGGGGCATGACTTGGATGGCTACACCTTC,CSVGGRGHDLDGYTF,-,TRBV29-1,15,TRBJ1-2,many
TGTGCCAGCAGTCCATTACAGGGGACCTCCTACGAGCAGTACTTC,CASSPLQGTSYEQYF,TRBD1,TRBV12-3/TRBV12-4,15,TRBJ2-7,many
TGTGCCAGTAGTATAGGTCGGGGACAGGGGGCTTTTTCCTCCTACTATGGCTACACCTTC,CASSIGRGQGAFSSYYGYTF,TRBD1,TRBV19,20,TRBJ1-2,-
TGTGCTAGTTGGACTAGCGGGGGGTATAGCACAGATACGCAGTATTTT,CASWTSGGYSTDTQYF,TRBD2,TRBV12-5,16,TRBJ2-3,many
TGTGCCAGCAGCCCGGGGACAGGGTATAGTTCACCCCTCCACTTT,CASSPGTGYSSPLHF,TRBD1,TRBV9,15,TRBJ1-6,few
TGTGCCAGCAGCTTGGGCCCCGAGGGTTACGAGCAGTACTTC,CASSLGPEGYEQYF,-,TRBV5-5,14,TRBJ2-7,many
TGTGCCAGCAGTAGCAGGACGAGGAGCTCCTACAATGAGCAGTTCTTC,CASSSRTRSSYNEQFF,-,TRBV27,16,TRBJ2-1,many
TGTGCCAGCAGCCTCATCCATACTGAAGCTTTCTTT,CASSLIHTEAFF,-,TRBV3-1,12,TRBJ1-1,many
TGTGCCACCATAGGCTCCTCCTACAATGAGCAGTTCTTC,CATIGSSYNEQFF,-,TRBV24-1,13,TRBJ2-1,many
TGTGCCAGCAGCATAAACAGGGGACAGCCCCAGCATTTT,CASSINRGQPQHF,TRBD1,TRBV28,13,TRBJ1-5,many
TGCGCCAGCAGCCGATACTCCACTAGCGGAGCCTACGAGCAGTACTTC,CASSRYSTSGAYEQYF,TRBD2,TRBV5-1,16,TRBJ2-7,many
TGTGCCAGCAGCTCATCCACAGACAGTATCACCTATGGCTACACCTTC,CASSSSTDSITYGYTF,-,TRBV7-9,16,TRBJ1-2,many
TGTGCCAGCAGCCAAGGGGGACAGGGGCCCTACGAGCAGTACTTC,CASSQGGQGPYEQYF,TRBD1,TRBV3-1,15,TRBJ2-7,-
TGTGCCAGCATTGACAGGGGGACTGGCTACACCTTC,CASIDRGTGYTF,TRBD1,TRBV28,12,TRBJ1-2,many
TGTGCCAGCAGCAACGGACTAGCGGGTAACAATGAGCAGTTCTTC,CASSNGLAGNNEQFF,TRBD2,TRBV13,15,TRBJ2-1,many
TGTGCCAGCACCTATCTTAGGGATTCACCCCTCCACTTT,CASTYLRDSPLHF,-,TRBV5-8,13,TRBJ1-6,many
TGTGCCAGCAGTTTATGGACAGGAAGCAATCAGCCCCAGCATTTT,CASSLWTGSNQPQHF,-,TRBV28,15,TRBJ1-5,many
TGTGCCAGCAGCCAAGATCTGAGGACTAGCGTGCGAGGGGAGTATTTT,CASSQDLRTSVRGEYF,TRBD2,TRBV3-1,16,TRBJ2-3,few
TGTGCCAGCAGCGCGGGACGGCGGGAGTTAGCAGATACGCAGTATTTT,CASSAGRRELADTQYF,TRBD2,TRBV7-8,16,TRBJ2-3,many
TGTGCCAGCAGTGACCGGGACAGGGGAGACACTGAAGCTTTCTTT,CASSDRDRGDTEAFF,TRBD1,TRBV2,15,TRBJ1-1,many
TGTGCCAGCAGCTTAGACCAGGGTGGGACTGAAGCTTTCTTT,CASSLDQGGTEAFF,-,TRBV7-9,14,TRBJ1-1,many
TGCAGTGCTAGAGCCCTTGAGGAGGATTATCAGCCCCAGCATTTT,CSARALEEDYQPQHF,-,TRBV20-1,15,TRBJ1-5,many
TGTGCCAGCACCGACGACAGGGGGCTGACTGAAGCTTTCTTT,CASTDDRGLTEAFF,TRBD1,TRBV28,14,TRBJ1-1,many
TGTGCCAGCACCCCGGCGGGACAGGGGCTATATAGCAATCAGCCCCAGCATTTT,CASTPAGQGLYSNQPQHF,TRBD1,TRBV28,18,TRBJ1-5,-
TGTGCCAGCAGCTTAAGAACAGGGCGAGTGAACACTGAAGCTTTCTTT,CASSLRTGRVNTEAFF,-,TRBV11-2,16,TRBJ1-1,-
TGCGCCAGCAGCCTGGACAAGTACACAGATACGCAGTATTTT,CASSLDKYTDTQYF,-,TRBV5-1,14,TRBJ2-3,many
TGTGCCACCAGCAGAGAACCGGGATTGGGCCCGAATGAGCAGTTCTTC,CATSREPGLGPNEQFF,-,TRBV15,16,TRBJ2-1,many
TGTGCCAGCAGCTTAGTTCGGACTAGCGGGAGTAACGGGACCCAGTACTTC,CASSLVRTSGSNGTQYF,TRBD2,TRBV7-8,17,TRBJ2-5,many
TGTGCCAGGGGGCTCATGCGGGAAAAACTGTTTTTT,CARGLMREKLFF,-,TRBV12-3/TRBV12-4,12,TRBJ1-4,many
TGTGCCAGTAGAGCAGGGACCAATCAGCCCCAGCATTTT,CASRAGTNQPQHF,-,TRBV19,13,TRBJ1-5,many
TGTGCCAGCAGTTTAGAACTGACAGGGGGGTACAGTGAAAAACTGTTTTTT,CASSLELTGGYSEKLFF,TRBD1,TRBV28,17,TRBJ1-4,many
TGCGCCAGCAGCTTGGAGGGCTGGGACAATGAGCAGTTCTTC,CASSLEGWDNEQFF,-,TRBV5-1,14,TRBJ2-1,many
TGTGCCAGCAGCTTGGCAGGGGGTGGGACTGAAGCTTTCTTT,CASSLAGGGTEAFF,TRBD1,TRBV5-6,14,TRBJ1-1,many
TGTGCCACCAGTGACAATGACAGACCCACCGGGGAGCTGTTTTTT,CATSDNDRPTGELFF,-,TRBV24-1,15,TRBJ2-2,many
TGTGCCTGGACCAGACAGGGACTGAACACTGAAGCTTTCTTT,CAWTRQGLNTEAFF,TRBD1,TRBV30,14,TRBJ1-1,many